This TCR beta chain is from a study of tumor-infiltrating lymphocytes in primary liver carcinoma (dated 2017 in TCRdb). Describing the broader study: Between late 2015 and early 2016, 4 or 5 patients in China with histopathologically diagnosed primary liver carcinoma had their tumors surgically resected. The five patients, three men and two women aged 30 to 69 years, had hepatocellular carcinoma (four) or combined HCC and intrahepatic cholangiocarcinoma (one). Tumors of the five patients were stage T1-T3 N0M0 with maximum diameters of roughly 4 to 11 cm. Samples yielded roughly 3.5 to 8 million productive TCRbeta reads; read depth did not differ significantly between tissue types. TCRbeta repertoire sequencing, expression microarrays and whole-exome sequencing were combined in the study across five regions of each liver tumor, with adjacent normal tissue and blood also included. TCRbeta repertoire sequencing covered 35 specimens from 5 patients: 25 or so tumor regions, 5 adjacent noncancerous liver tissues and 5 peripheral blood samples. Reproducibility between technical replicate repertoires was high, with correlation coefficients above 0.98 and mean shared-clone rates roughly 0.86. Beyond this particular receptor, the publication reports: Comparison of CD4+ and CD8+ T cell repertoires was precluded by the use of bulk unsorted samples. Only the TCR beta chain was sequenced, which likely underestimates true repertoire diversity because unpaired alpha chains were not captured. With just 4 or 5 patients in the study, the authors point out that the findings should be validated in a larger study. A significantly larger repertoire fraction was made up by the top 250 clones in tumors than in blood (p = 0.039). Pairs of tumor regions showed greater repertoire overlap (mean about 35%) than tumor-adjacent pairs (roughly 17%) or tumor-blood pairs (around 15%), which is consistent with antigen-driven expansion.

CDR1 and CDR2, per the germline V gene, are SGHAT and FQNNGV. The CDR3 sequence holds 15 residues, the cysteine and phenylalanine included. The entry retains the CDR3 DNA only, 45 bases that are in frame from base 1. TCRbeta-specific cDNA was reverse-transcribed from about 0.45 ug total RNA using a constant-region primer and ProtoScript II reverse transcriptase. TCRbeta libraries were built with three nested multiplex PCR rounds, a slightly modified ARM-PCR procedure. Each of the first two PCR rounds ran for approximately 10 cycles and used multiplex TRBV1-TRBV30 forward primers together with a Cbeta reverse primer. Sample barcodes and Illumina adapters were added in a final 25-cycle PCR using Deep VentR polymerase. Before sequencing, amplicons of 200-500 bp were purified from gel using a QIAquick gel extraction kit. An Illumina HiSeq 2500 was used to sequence the TCRbeta amplicons with 250-bp paired-end reads. As for the original processing: Trimmomatic v0.33 was used to quality-trim the reads, and FLASH v1.2.11 was used to merge paired reads so that full CDR3 sequences could be recovered. MiGEC v1.2.1b assigned V, D and J germline segments to the rearranged TCRbeta sequences. Clonotype statistics and Shannon-Wiener diversity indices were calculated with VDJtools v1.0.0. To reduce sampling bias, subsequent analyses other than the diversity analysis used only the 250 most abundant clonotypes in each sample. TCRdb itself trimmed the public reads at Q25 with fastp, ran MiXCR and retained productive beta chains. For every CDR3 protein sequence, its rows merge into one entry that carries the most common genes and DNA. Here the V and J calls rest on TCRdb's processing, not on the authors' analysis. The sample table lists 330,000 or so distinct CDR3 sequences, around three fifths of them with a count of one. The ten largest account for about 6.5% of the sample.

Blood RNA was extracted from unsorted whole blood using TRIzol reagent, and germline DNA was obtained with the DNeasy Blood & Tissue kit. At the time of sampling, the patients were treatment-naive and had chronic HBV infection. About 3.7 milliliters of peripheral blood were collected into K2EDTA tubes before surgery. Notes on this clonotype: Which antigen it targets is not known. One end of the junction varies from germline; a read error may be responsible.

The sequenced sample was peripheral blood. The origin of this receptor is a middle-aged man with primary liver carcinoma and hepatitis B virus infection. The chain uses TRBV11-2 and TRBJ2-7; the D gene remains uncertain. The encoded CDR3 is CASGLVFTSAYEQYF. The bases read TGTGCCAGCGGCTTAGTGTTTACTTCAGCCTATGAGCAGTACTTC.